This is a list of T cell receptor beta chains from one sample in a study of CD8+ T cells in alopecia areata. The assay was immunoSEQ multiplex PCR, and TCRdb's table has in-frame clones only and misses some. The data show 180,000 or so clones, with approximately 50% seen just once and over 9.5% held by the top ten. The sequencing used CD8+ T cells sorted from blood, collected around week 53, from a patient treated with tofacitinib. The receptors derive from a human donor with alopecia areata. The CDR3 runs from the conserved cysteine through the conserved F or W. D genes are given only for firm matches. A clone size is listed for some rows: how often the clone was seen (once, few, many), or a class if it is expanded.

CDR3: CSVDREGDTQYF; DNA: TGCAGCGTCGACAGGGAGGGAGATACGCAGTATTTT; J: TRBJ2-3; D: -; size: few; V: TRBV29-1
CDR3: CSVKGTGGYSSTDTQYF; DNA: TGCAGCGTAAAAGGGACAGGGGGCTATTCTAGCACAGATACGCAGTATTTT; J: TRBJ2-3; D: TRBD1; size: -; V: TRBV29-1
CDR3: CASSQDGEGVGNTIYF; DNA: TGCGCCAGCAGCCAAGATGGAGAGGGAGTGGGAAACACCATATATTTT; J: TRBJ1-3; D: -; size: -; V: TRBV4-1
CDR3: CASRLGSSQPQHF; DNA: TGTGCCAGCAGGTTAGGATCGAGCCAGCCCCAGCATTTT; J: TRBJ1-5; D: -; size: -; V: TRBV6-6
CDR3: CASSEAGGPYEQYF; DNA: TGTGCCAGCAGTGAGGCAGGGGGACCCTACGAGCAGTACTTC; J: TRBJ2-7; D: TRBD1; size: -; V: TRBV25-1
CDR3: CASSVGGDEQYF; DNA: TGTGCCAGCAGCGTAGGAGGGGACGAGCAGTACTTC; J: TRBJ2-7; D: -; size: many; V: TRBV9
CDR3: CASSSLGWDTFSTF; DNA: TGTGCCAGCAGCTCATTGGGATGGGACACCTTTTCCACCTTC; J: TRBJ1-2; D: -; size: -; V: TRBV7-9
CDR3: CASSPVQGYNQPQHF; DNA: TGTGCCAGCTCACCGGTACAGGGATACAATCAGCCCCAGCATTTT; J: TRBJ1-5; D: -; size: few; V: TRBV18
CDR3: CAWSLGNTEAFF; DNA: TGTGCCTGGAGTCTGGGGAACACTGAAGCTTTCTTT; J: TRBJ1-1; D: -; size: -; V: TRBV30
CDR3: CASSLGGDYGYTF; DNA: TGTGCCAGCAGCTTAGGAGGAGACTATGGCTACACCTTC; J: TRBJ1-2; D: -; size: -; V: TRBV5-6
CDR3: CASSFQGISGANVLTF; DNA: TGTGCCAGCAGTTTTCAGGGTATCTCTGGGGCCAACGTCCTGACTTTC; J: TRBJ2-6; D: -; size: -; V: TRBV27
CDR3: CAWSVQGEQPQHF; DNA: TGTGCCTGGAGTGTACAGGGCGAACAGCCCCAGCATTTT; J: TRBJ1-5; D: -; size: -; V: TRBV30
CDR3: CASSYGAPIYGYTF; DNA: TGCGCCAGCAGTTACGGCGCCCCTATCTATGGCTACACCTTC; J: TRBJ1-2; D: -; size: -; V: TRBV5-1
CDR3: CASALVGTYEQYF; DNA: TGTGCCAGCGCGCTGGTGGGAACCTACGAGCAGTACTTC; J: TRBJ2-7; D: -; size: few; V: TRBV27
CDR3: CASASKGRNTGELFF; DNA: TGTGCCAGTGCGAGTAAAGGGAGGAACACCGGGGAGCTGTTTTTT; J: TRBJ2-2; D: -; size: -; V: TRBV5-4
CDR3: CATSSTDDNEQFF; DNA: TGTGCCACCAGTTCAACAGACGACAATGAGCAGTTCTTC; J: TRBJ2-1; D: -; size: few; V: TRBV15
CDR3: CASSQGTSGGAGELFF; DNA: TGTGCCAGCAGCCAAGGGACTAGCGGGGGGGCCGGGGAGCTGTTTTTT; J: TRBJ2-2; D: TRBD2; size: -; V: TRBV4-2
CDR3: CAWSPNRKGYEQYF; DNA: TGTGCCTGGAGTCCGAATAGAAAGGGCTACGAGCAGTACTTC; J: TRBJ2-7; D: -; size: -; V: TRBV30
CDR3: CASSLVGTGSYGYTF; DNA: TGTGCCAGCAGCTTAGTTGGGACAGGGAGCTATGGCTACACCTTC; J: TRBJ1-2; D: TRBD1; size: -; V: TRBV13
CDR3: CASSPGEAETQYF; DNA: TGTGCCAGCAGTCCGGGGGAAGCGGAGACCCAGTACTTC; J: TRBJ2-5; D: -; size: -; V: TRBV27
CDR3: CASSQPEKGDELYGYTF; DNA: TGTGCCAGCAGCCAACCCGAGAAAGGCGATGAGCTCTATGGCTACACCTTC; J: TRBJ1-2; D: -; size: -; V: TRBV4-2
CDR3: CASSLRGQGSEQFF; DNA: TGTGCCAGCAGCTTAAGGGGACAGGGAAGTGAGCAGTTCTTC; J: TRBJ2-1; D: TRBD1; size: -; V: TRBV11-2
CDR3: CASFSWTGELFF; DNA: TGTGCCAGTTTCTCTTGGACCGGGGAGCTGTTTTTT; J: TRBJ2-2; D: -; size: -; V: TRBV7-9
CDR3: CATSDPTGIGNQPQHF; DNA: TGTGCCACCAGCGACCCGACAGGGATCGGCAATCAGCCCCAGCATTTT; J: TRBJ1-5; D: TRBD1; size: few; V: TRBV15
CDR3: CASSQEQGLTYEQYF; DNA: TGTGCCAGCAGCCAAGAACAGGGTCTCACCTACGAGCAGTACTTC; J: TRBJ2-7; D: -; size: few; V: TRBV14
CDR3: CASSDMGDEQYF; DNA: TGTGCCAGCAGCGATATGGGGGACGAGCAGTACTTC; J: TRBJ2-7; D: -; size: once; V: TRBV7-9
CDR3: CSTPGTSGVNEQFF; DNA: TGCAGCACTCCCGGGACTAGCGGGGTAAATGAGCAGTTCTTC; J: TRBJ2-1; D: TRBD2; size: -; V: TRBV29-1
CDR3: CASSLTGLDTEAFF; DNA: TGTGCCAGCAGTTTAACAGGGCTGGACACTGAAGCTTTCTTT; J: TRBJ1-1; D: -; size: -; V: TRBV27
CDR3: CAISEPDRVNGYTF; DNA: TGTGCCATCAGTGAGCCGGACAGGGTGAATGGCTACACCTTC; J: TRBJ1-2; D: TRBD1; size: -; V: TRBV10-3
CDR3: CAAGGYNEQFF; DNA: TGTGCCGCCGGGGGCTACAATGAGCAGTTCTTC; J: TRBJ2-1; D: -; size: -; V: TRBV27
CDR3: CASSQPGWGDQPQHF; DNA: TGCGCCAGCAGCCAGCCGGGATGGGGGGATCAGCCCCAGCATTTT; J: TRBJ1-5; D: -; size: -; V: TRBV4-1
CDR3: CASSRGDTEAFF; DNA: TGCGCCAGCAGCCGGGGGGACACTGAAGCTTTCTTT; J: TRBJ1-1; D: -; size: -; V: TRBV5-1
CDR3: CAWSPVQARGYTF; DNA: TGTGCCTGGAGCCCCGTGCAGGCCCGGGGCTACACCTTC; J: TRBJ1-2; D: -; size: -; V: TRBV30
CDR3: CASSVGSRGGETQYF; DNA: TGTGCCAGCAGCGTAGGATCCAGGGGAGGGGAGACCCAGTACTTC; J: TRBJ2-5; D: -; size: -; V: TRBV7-9
CDR3: CASSTRTSGGDEQYF; DNA: TGTGCCAGCAGCACCCGGACTAGCGGGGGCGACGAGCAGTACTTC; J: TRBJ2-7; D: TRBD2; size: -; V: TRBV13
CDR3: CASSLERQSYGYTF; DNA: TGTGCCAGCAGCTTAGAAAGGCAGTCTTATGGCTACACCTTC; J: TRBJ1-2; D: -; size: once; V: TRBV7-9
CDR3: CASSIVQGGQPQHF; DNA: TGTGCCAGTAGTATAGTACAGGGAGGACAGCCCCAGCATTTT; J: TRBJ1-5; D: -; size: few; V: TRBV19
CDR3: CASSQRTAANYGYTF; DNA: TGTGCCAGCAGCCAACGGACTGCGGCTAACTATGGCTACACCTTC; J: TRBJ1-2; D: -; size: few; V: TRBV7-9
CDR3: CASSQDRGTGDGYTF; DNA: TGCGCCAGCAGCCAAGATCGAGGGACAGGGGATGGCTACACCTTC; J: TRBJ1-2; D: TRBD1; size: -; V: TRBV4-3
CDR3: CASIPTLRETQYF; DNA: TGTGCCAGCATTCCTACCTTGCGCGAGACCCAGTACTTC; J: TRBJ2-5; D: -; size: -; V: TRBV2
CDR3: CASSPGTGSGANVLTF; DNA: TGTGCCAGCAGCCCCGGGACAGGGTCTGGGGCCAACGTCCTGACTTTC; J: TRBJ2-6; D: TRBD1; size: -; V: TRBV5-6
CDR3: CASSYEPRGPPEAFF; DNA: TGTGCCAGCAGTTACGAACCCAGGGGGCCCCCTGAAGCTTTCTTT; J: TRBJ1-1; D: TRBD1; size: -; V: TRBV6-6
CDR3: CASSETGISYEQYF; DNA: TGTGCCAGCAGTGAGACAGGCATCTCCTACGAGCAGTACTTC; J: TRBJ2-7; D: -; size: few; V: TRBV2
CDR3: CASSLVLAGATQETQYF; DNA: TGCGCCAGCAGCTTGGTTTTAGCGGGGGCAACTCAAGAGACCCAGTACTTC; J: TRBJ2-5; D: TRBD2; size: few; V: TRBV5-1
CDR3: CASTESRDKELLHF; DNA: TGTGCCAGCACTGAGTCCCGGGACAAGGAACTCCTCCACTTT; J: TRBJ1-6; D: -; size: few; V: TRBV27
CDR3: CASSSPSGEGGELFF; DNA: TGTGCCAGCAGCTCCCCGTCCGGGGAAGGCGGGGAGCTGTTTTTT; J: TRBJ2-2; D: -; size: -; V: TRBV7-9
CDR3: CASSGGGELFF; DNA: TGCGCCAGCAGCGGGGGCGGGGAGCTGTTTTTT; J: TRBJ2-2; D: -; size: -; V: TRBV4-1
CDR3: CASSQELGTGNQPQHF; DNA: TGTGCCAGCAGCCAAGAGTTAGGGACAGGCAATCAGCCCCAGCATTTT; J: TRBJ1-5; D: TRBD1; size: -; V: TRBV4-2